This entry describes one T cell receptor beta chain. CDR1 and CDR2 from the germline V gene are MRHNA and SNTAGT. This CDR3 spans 13 amino acids. V gave up 6 bases and J gave up 10 bases, with 13 bases separating them. The data stem from a study of blood T cell repertoires in COVID-19. The overall study: Sources were T cells, B-cell-depleted T cells, or PBMCs; the material itself was cDNA or gDNA.

Individuals drawn from approximately 22 US areas were about 18 to 90 years old. The study assigned cohorts using participant-reported clinical history. The protocol was immunoSEQ multiplex PCR, while the TCRdb copy is restricted to in-frame clones and leaves out a portion. The top ten clones hold 2% to 2.5% of a sample with approximately 180,000 clones, roughly 89% of them seen once. The clonotype originates from a woman aged 40 to 49 with acute COVID-19. The rearrangement links TRBV6-4 to TRBJ1-6; D remains unclear. The specimen was PBMCs or T cells enriched from blood (not recorded which). The CDR3 protein is CASSPEPRSPLHF. CDR3 sequence (DNA): TGTGCCAGCAGCCCGGAGCCGAGATCACCCCTCCACTTT.